Following are 30 T cell receptor beta chains from one sample sequenced in a study of control samples from healthy donors and cancer patients. Sequencing used immunoSEQ multiplex PCR; TCRdb keeps in-frame clones, though not all of them. The sample has 170,000 or so clones; 94% are singletons. The sample consisted of blood. These receptors were obtained from a woman younger than 35 in good health.

J is TRBJ1-4 and V is TRBV7-8, with TRBD1 as a possible D gene (5 bases). The V gene's germline CDR1 is SGHVS and CDR2 FQNEAQ. The CDR3 is made up of 14 amino acids. The ends were cut back, 5 bases at V and 4 bases at J, with 11 bases in the middle. CDR3 residues: CASSPSGLNEKLFF. CDR3 sequence (DNA): TGTGCCAGCAGCCCGTCGGGGCTTAATGAAAAACTGTTTTTT.

The genes are TRBV27 and TRBJ1-5; D possibly corresponds to TRBD1 (6 bases). The length of the CDR3 is 14 residues. Trimming removed 3 bases at V and 7 bases at J, with 13 bases between. The germline V gene encodes CDR1 MNHEY and CDR2 SMNVEV (reference sequence). This CDR3 is CASSFRAQGQPQHF. CDR3 coding DNA: TGTGCCAGCAGTTTTAGGGCGCAGGGGCAGCCCCAGCATTTT.

This clone has a handful of counts. The chain links TRBV5-1 to TRBJ2-7; 10 bases are a match to TRBD1. J lost 7 bases, V lost 4 bases, and 5 bases had no gene match. The germline CDR1 and CDR2 sequences are SGHRS and YFSETQ. The CDR3 is 13 residues long. CDR3 DNA sequence: TGCGCCAGCAGCGGGACAGGGGTGCGGGAGCAGTACTTC. Translation gives CASSGTGVREQYF.

J is TRBJ2-7 and V is TRBV6-5; no clear D gene. The CDR3 covers 14 residues. V lost 6 bases and J lost 6, with 18 bases in between. Germline assignment: CDR1 MNHEY and CDR2 SVGAGI. The DNA for the CDR3 is TGTGCCAGCAGACTTACTCGGGTTGGAACCGAGCAGTACTTC. Protein sequence: CASRLTRVGTEQYF.

In DNA, the CDR3 is TGTGCCAGCAGGGGGGAGGGGAAGTCTAATGAAAAACTGTTTTTT. It yields the protein CASRGEGKSNEKLFF. V usage is TRBV7-9 and J usage is TRBJ1-4, with D possibly being TRBD1 (5 bases). Trimming left V 6 bases short and J 3 bases short, with 14 bases between. The germline V gene has CDR1 SEHNR and CDR2 FQNEAQ (reference sequence). The CDR3 is 15 residues long.

V gene TRBV4-3 combines with J gene TRBJ2-7; D gene ambiguous. Trimming took off 1 base at V and 2 bases at J, with 6 bases between the two ends. Germline V CDR1 and CDR2: LGHNA, YSLEER. CDR3 length: 13 amino acids. The CDR3 loop is CASSQGLPYEQYF. CDR3 DNA sequence: TGCGCCAGCAGCCAAGGGTTACCCTACGAGCAGTACTTC.

V and J are TRBV2 and TRBJ2-7, with TRBD2 matching over 13 bases. Germline V gene sequence: CDR1 SNHLY, CDR2 FYNNEI. With 7 bases clipped from V and 1 base from J, the junction kept 10 bases outside the gene matches. The CDR3 is made up of 17 amino acids. The CDR3 protein is CASTYGTSGVFSYEQYF. The CDR3 DNA reads as TGTGCCAGCACCTACGGGACTAGCGGGGTCTTTTCCTACGAGCAGTACTTC.

This rearrangement joins TRBV19 to TRBJ1-5; no definite D call. This CDR3 has 22 residues. With 5 bases removed from V and 4 bases from J, the gap between germline ends came to 36 bases. In germline, CDR1 is LNHDA, CDR2 SQIVND (reference sequence). CDR3 nucleotides: TGTGCCAGTAGTCCTACCATATTTCACGGAAGCCCGCTTAGGGTAGGGAATCAGCCCCAGCATTTT. Encoded protein: CASSPTIFHGSPLRVGNQPQHF.

CDR3 sequence (DNA): TGTGCCAGCAGCGGCGACCGGGACAGCTTCACAGATACGCAGTATTTT. Its translation is CASSGDRDSFTDTQYF. The rearrangement links TRBV9 to TRBJ2-3, with 7 bases fitting TRBD1. The CDR3 runs to 16 residues. The J segment lost 2 bases and the V segment lost 3 bases, leaving 9 bases of the junction unmatched. Germline CDR1 and CDR2: SGDLS and YYNGEE.

This chain joins TRBV19 and TRBJ1-2; the D is unclear. The V gene's germline CDR1 is LNHDA and CDR2 SQIVND (reference sequence). CDR3 length: 12 residues. Trimming took 7 bases from V and 8 from J, leaving 14 bases between them. The CDR3 region has the DNA TGTGCCAGTAATCTTGCGGGCGAGGGCTACACCTTC. Translation gives CASNLAGEGYTF.

This clone is a singleton in its sample. The chain carries TRBV5-1 and TRBJ2-5; 11 bases align to TRBD2. Germline CDR1 is SGHRS and CDR2 is YFSETQ. The CDR3 sequence is 15 residues long. J lost 3 bases, V lost 0 bases, and 1 base had no gene match. The CDR3 bases are TGCGCCAGCAGCTTGGTTAGCGGGGGGGAAGAGACCCAGTACTTC. Amino acid sequence: CASSLVSGGEETQYF. Using reference TRBV5-1 and TRBJ2-5 for the parts outside the CDR3, the full variable domain is KAGVTQTPRYLIKTRGQQVTLSCSPISGHRSVSWYQQTPGQGLQFLFEYFSETQRNKGNFPGRFSGRQFSNSRSEMNVSTLELGDSALYLCASSLVSGGEETQYFGPGTRLLVL.

This chain joins TRBV6-4 and TRBJ1-2, with D unclear. V shed 2 bases and J shed 2 bases, with 3 bases lying between them. The length of the CDR3 is 12 residues. In germline, CDR1 is MRHNA, CDR2 SNTAGT. DNA for the CDR3: TGTGCCAGCAGTGACAGGAACTATGGCTACACCTTC. Amino acids: CASSDRNYGYTF.

The V gene is TRBV3-1 (or the pseudogene TRBV3-2), the J gene TRBJ2-1, with 10 bases identical to TRBD2. V was pared by 4 bases and J by 7 bases, with 7 bases of the junction left unmatched. The CDR3 totals 15 residues. Germline lookup yields CDR1 LGHDT and CDR2 YNNKEL (reference sequence). CDR3 nucleotides: TGTGCCAGCAGCCCTCTAGCGGGAGAGGGGAATGAGCAGTTCTTC. Translation: CASSPLAGEGNEQFF.

The V and J genes are TRBV28 and TRBJ2-3, with D perhaps assigned TRBD1 or TRBD2 (7 bases each). V shed 4 bases and J shed 2 bases, with 16 bases lying between them. Per the germline V gene, CDR1 is MDHEN and CDR2 is SYDVKM. The CDR3 consists of 16 residues. CDR3 amino acids: CASSSQGRENTDTQYF. The DNA of the CDR3 is TGTGCCAGCAGTTCACAGGGGCGGGAGAACACAGATACGCAGTATTTT.

This clone was observed a handful of times. V usage is TRBV2 and J usage is TRBJ2-3; TRBD2 matches 9 bases. This CDR3 comprises 15 residues. Germline V gene data show CDR1 as SNHLY and CDR2 as FYNNEI. Unmatched junction bases numbered 6, after V lost 6 bases and J lost 2 bases. The CDR3 spells CASSDTSGHTDTQYF. The DNA for the CDR3 is TGTGCCAGCAGCGATACTAGCGGGCACACAGATACGCAGTATTTT.

This chain links TRBV6-5 with TRBJ1-2, with D perhaps TRBD1 (6 bases). Per the germline V gene, CDR1 is MNHEY and CDR2 is SVGAGI. The CDR3 length is 14 residues. V lost 3 bases and J 4 bases, leaving 12 bases between the germline ends. As DNA, the CDR3 is TGTGCCAGCAGTTATACAGGGCCTTCCTATGGCTACACCTTC. Translated, it gives CASSYTGPSYGYTF.

The chain couples TRBV2 to TRBJ1-2; D remains unclear. This CDR3 has 12 amino acids. V shed 6 bases and J shed 4 bases, with 9 bases lying between them. Per germline, CDR1 SNHLY and CDR2 FYNNEI. This chain's CDR3 is CASSLTRYGYTF. The CDR3 DNA reads TGTGCCAGCAGCTTAACCCGCTATGGCTACACCTTC. The whole variable domain, remainder taken from reference TRBV2 and TRBJ1-2, is EPEVTQTPSHQVTQMGQEVILRCVPISNHLYFYWYRQILGQKVEFLVSFYNNEISEKSEIFDDQFSVERPDGSNFTLKIRSTKLEDSAMYFCASSLTRYGYTFGSGTRLTVV.

The chain links TRBV6-2 or TRBV6-3 to TRBJ1-2, with D unclear. Germline CDR1 and CDR2: MNHEY and SVGEGT. With 2 bases removed from V and 8 bases from J, the gap between germline ends came to 6 bases. There are 11 residues in the CDR3. For the CDR3, the DNA is TGTGCCAGCAGTTACGGGTACGGCTACACCTTC. Translated, it gives CASSYGYGYTF.

V gene TRBV6-5 combines with J gene TRBJ1-4, with 9 bases that match TRBD1. With 6 bases clipped from V and 7 bases from J, the junction kept 6 bases outside the gene matches. The germline V gene has CDR1 MNHEY and CDR2 SVGAGI. The CDR3 is 14 amino acids. This CDR3 reads CASRTGQGAEKLFF. The CDR3 DNA reads TGTGCCAGCAGAACGGGACAGGGAGCTGAAAAACTGTTTTTT.

The chain employs TRBV28 and TRBJ1-5; no firm D call. The CDR3 sequence is 16 residues long. Germline CDR1 is MDHEN and CDR2 is SYDVKM. V was clipped by 2 bases and J by 0 bases, with 11 bases between them. The CDR3 protein is CASSLVGGYSNQPQHF. CDR3 bases: TGTGCCAGCAGTTTAGTGGGTGGTTATAGCAATCAGCCCCAGCATTTT.

The CDR3 DNA sequence: TGCGCCAGCAGCTTGGCCGGGACAGCACCTGAAGCTTTCTTT. Translation gives CASSLAGTAPEAFF. V usage is TRBV5-1 and J usage is TRBJ1-1; 7 bases line up with TRBD1. Unmatched junction bases numbered 5, after V lost 0 bases and J lost 6 bases. The length of the CDR3 is 14 residues. Germline V gene data show CDR1 as SGHRS and CDR2 as YFSETQ.

The chain couples TRBV7-2 to TRBJ2-7, with a weak D call TRBD1 (6 bases). CDR1 is SGHTA, CDR2 FQGNSA, per germline. The CDR3 is 14 residues long. The germline V and J ends were trimmed by 1 base and 4 bases, with 11 bases remaining between them. The CDR3 region has the DNA TGTGCCAGCAGCTTAGGATCACAGGGTTACGAGCAGTACTTC. Amino acids: CASSLGSQGYEQYF.

V usage is TRBV11-2 and J usage is TRBJ2-7; TRBD2 matches at 13 bases. Germline assignment: CDR1 SGHAT and CDR2 FQNNGV. After removal of 5 bases from V and 6 bases from J, the junction contained 13 bases not matched to a gene. The CDR3 is made up of 17 amino acids. CDR3 loop: CASSEWRGGLAGVEQYF. The CDR3 nucleotides are TGTGCCAGCAGCGAGTGGAGGGGCGGACTAGCGGGAGTCGAGCAGTACTTC.

The chain links TRBV5-4 to TRBJ1-1; tentative D call: TRBD1 (6 bases). The germline gives CDR1 SGHNT, CDR2 YYREEE (reference sequence). The CDR3 sequence is 13 residues long. The V gene lost 0 bases and the J gene lost 7 bases, with 10 bases spanning the gap. DNA of the CDR3: TGTGCCAGCAGCTTGGTCAGGGGAAATGAAGCTTTCTTT. Its protein is CASSLVRGNEAFF.

This rearrangement joins TRBV2 to TRBJ1-1; D might be TRBD1 (5 bases). Trimming removed 6 bases from V and 1 base from J, with 9 bases in between. Germline V lookup: CDR1 SNHLY, CDR2 FYNNEI. This CDR3 contains 13 residues. CDR3 in amino acids: CASRDGTNTEAFF. CDR3 nucleotide sequence: TGTGCCAGCAGGGACGGGACGAACACTGAAGCTTTCTTT. Using reference TRBV2 and TRBJ1-1 for the parts outside the CDR3, the full variable domain is EPEVTQTPSHQVTQMGQEVILRCVPISNHLYFYWYRQILGQKVEFLVSFYNNEISEKSEIFDDQFSVERPDGSNFTLKIRSTKLEDSAMYFCASRDGTNTEAFFGQGTRLTVV.

V usage is TRBV11-2 and J usage is TRBJ2-6, with TRBD1 as a possible D gene (6 bases). The V gene's germline CDR1 is SGHAT and CDR2 FQNNGV. The CDR3 loop spans 16 amino acids. Trimming stripped 2 bases from V and 1 base from J, with 9 bases between. The CDR3: CASSLFRGSGANVLTF. CDR3 nucleotide sequence: TGTGCCAGCAGCTTATTCAGGGGATCTGGGGCCAACGTCCTGACTTTC. Combining the CDR3 with reference TRBV11-2 and TRBJ2-6 gives the whole variable domain EAGVAQSPRYKIIEKRQSVAFWCNPISGHATLYWYQQILGQGPKLLIQFQNNGVVDDSQLPKDRFSAERLKGVDSTLKIQPAKLEDSAVYLCASSLFRGSGANVLTFGAGSRLTVL.

This clone was seen just once. J is TRBJ1-2 and V is TRBV5-1, with 7 bases fitting TRBD1. The V segment lost 4 bases and the J segment 4 bases; nucleotides outside the gene matches: 10. The CDR3 has 15 amino acids. Germline-derived CDR1 and CDR2 are SGHRS and YFSETQ. The CDR3, as DNA: TGCGCCAGCAGCATCGGGACAGCCTTTTCCTATGGCTACACCTTC. Protein: CASSIGTAFSYGYTF.

The chain employs TRBV4-2 and TRBJ2-7, with 7 nucleotides matching TRBD1. V lost 4 bases, J lost 0 bases, and 3 bases stayed unmatched. In germline, CDR1 is LGHNA, CDR2 YNFKEQ. The CDR3 spans 14 residues. In DNA form, the CDR3 reads TGTGCCAGCAGCCCGGACAGGACCTCCTACGAGCAGTACTTC. Its protein is CASSPDRTSYEQYF.

This clone has a single count. V is TRBV5-6 and J is TRBJ1-2; no clear D. This CDR3 has 13 residues. Looked up from germline, CDR1 is SGHDT and CDR2 is YYEEEE. The ends were cut back, 4 bases at V and 0 bases at J, with 7 bases in the middle. Here the CDR3 reads CASSPGPNYGYTF. For the CDR3, the DNA is TGTGCCAGCAGCCCCGGACCTAACTATGGCTACACCTTC.

This sequence joins TRBV2 and TRBJ2-2; 12 bases agree with TRBD2. The length of the CDR3 is 16 residues. After removal of 7 bases from V and 6 bases from J, the junction contained 9 bases not matched to a gene. The germline gives CDR1 SNHLY, CDR2 FYNNEI. DNA for the CDR3: TGTGCCAGCACTAGACTAGCGGGGGTTTATGCCGGGGAGCTGTTTTTT. It specifies CASTRLAGVYAGELFF.